Listed below are T cell receptor beta chains from one sample, sequenced in a study of identical twins. MiXCR, run by TCRdb on the 5' RACE reads, gives a single entry per CDR3 protein. The sample contains 600,000 to 800,000 distinct CDR3 sequences, 20% to 25% of which appear only once. These data also formed part of another study, on T cells expressing NK-cell markers.

The specimen sequenced was PBMCs. These receptors all stem from a woman aged 18 to 35 in good health. CDR3s include the opening cysteine and the closing phenylalanine or tryptophan. D genes are given only for firm matches. A clone size is listed for some rows: how often the clone was seen (once, few, many), or a class if it is expanded.

DNA: TGTGCCAGCAGCTCCCGGGACGCTAGTAGAGCCGGGGAGCTGTTTTTT
CDR3: CASSSRDASRAGELFF
D: -
size: many
V: TRBV5-5
J: TRBJ2-2

DNA: TGTGCCTGGAGTGGGCCGGGAACAACCACCGGGGAGCTGTTTTTT
CDR3: CAWSGPGTTTGELFF
D: -
size: few
V: TRBV30
J: TRBJ2-2

DNA: TGTGCCAGCAGCACATATTTTAGGGAGCCCCAGCATTTT
CDR3: CASSTYFREPQHF
D: -
size: -
V: TRBV5-8
J: TRBJ1-5

DNA: TGTGCCAGCAGTGAAAGGTCCTTGGGAGAGACCCAGTACTTC
CDR3: CASSERSLGETQYF
D: -
size: few
V: TRBV6-1
J: TRBJ2-5

DNA: TGTGCCAGCAGCTTAGGATCAGAGACCCAGTACTTC
CDR3: CASSLGSETQYF
D: -
size: many
V: TRBV5-1
J: TRBJ2-5

DNA: TGCAGTGCTACGAGAGGACAGTTCGAAGCTTTCTTT
CDR3: CSATRGQFEAFF
D: -
size: few
V: TRBV20-1
J: TRBJ1-1

DNA: TGTGCCATCGGAAGACTAGCGGGAGGTAGTAACAATGAGCAGTTCTTC
CDR3: CAIGRLAGGSNNEQFF
D: TRBD2
size: -
V: TRBV10-3
J: TRBJ2-1

DNA: TGCGCCAGCAGCTTGGGCGGGACCGCCTACAATGAGCAGTTCTTC
CDR3: CASSLGGTAYNEQFF
D: -
size: many
V: TRBV5-1
J: TRBJ2-1

DNA: TGCAGTGCTAGGCAGGGCCACTCCTACGAGCAGTACTTC
CDR3: CSARQGHSYEQYF
D: -
size: few
V: TRBV20-1
J: TRBJ2-7

DNA: TGCAGTGCTAGGCAGATACTGAACACTGAAGCTTTCTTT
CDR3: CSARQILNTEAFF
D: -
size: few
V: TRBV20-1
J: TRBJ1-1

DNA: TGCAGTGCTACAGGAACTAACTATGGCTACACCTTC
CDR3: CSATGTNYGYTF
D: -
size: few
V: TRBV20-1
J: TRBJ1-2

DNA: TGTGCCAGCAGCTTCCTAACAGGGTTCAATGGCTACACCTTC
CDR3: CASSFLTGFNGYTF
D: -
size: few
V: TRBV5-6
J: TRBJ1-2

DNA: TGCAGTGGCTTGGCGAGGCGAGAGACCCAGTACTTC
CDR3: CSGLARRETQYF
D: -
size: -
V: TRBV20-1
J: TRBJ2-5

DNA: TGTGCCAGCAGCCAAGCTCCTTCGAGCTACGAGCAGTACTTC
CDR3: CASSQAPSSYEQYF
D: -
size: -
V: TRBV4-2
J: TRBJ2-7

DNA: TGCAGTGCTCTTGGACTAGGAGGCGAGCAGTACTTC
CDR3: CSALGLGGEQYF
D: TRBD2
size: few
V: TRBV20-1
J: TRBJ2-7

DNA: TGTGCCAGCAGCTTATGGGCTAGCGAAACCGGGGAGCTGTTTTTT
CDR3: CASSLWASETGELFF
D: -
size: few
V: TRBV7-2
J: TRBJ2-2

DNA: TGTGCCAGCAGTGGGACATTCCCAAACTACGAGCAGTACTTC
CDR3: CASSGTFPNYEQYF
D: -
size: many
V: TRBV12-3/TRBV12-4
J: TRBJ2-7

DNA: TGTGCCAGCAGCCAAGATGCGGTCAACGAGCAGTACTTC
CDR3: CASSQDAVNEQYF
D: -
size: -
V: TRBV4-2
J: TRBJ2-7

DNA: TGTGCCAGCAGTACTGGACAATACACCGGGGAGCTGTTTTTT
CDR3: CASSTGQYTGELFF
D: -
size: few
V: TRBV27
J: TRBJ2-2

DNA: TGTGCCAGCAGTTATAGCGGGAGGTACAATGAGCAGTTCTTC
CDR3: CASSYSGRYNEQFF
D: TRBD2
size: many
V: TRBV6-5
J: TRBJ2-1

DNA: TGTGCCACCAGCAGAGATCTTAGCGAGACGGGAAACAATGAGCAGTTCTTC
CDR3: CATSRDLSETGNNEQFF
D: -
size: few
V: TRBV15
J: TRBJ2-1

DNA: TGTGCCAGCAGCTTCTTGGGGGGAACGACTGAAGCTTTCTTT
CDR3: CASSFLGGTTEAFF
D: -
size: -
V: TRBV5-5
J: TRBJ1-1

DNA: TGTGCCACCAGCAACAATATCAACAGGGCTGGGGCCAACGTCCTGACTTTC
CDR3: CATSNNINRAGANVLTF
D: -
size: few
V: TRBV15
J: TRBJ2-6

DNA: TGCGCCAGCAGCCAAGATACAGGGGGTCGGACTGAAGCTTTCTTT
CDR3: CASSQDTGGRTEAFF
D: TRBD1
size: -
V: TRBV4-3
J: TRBJ1-1

DNA: TGCGCCAGCAGCCTCCGGTCCGACACCGGGGAGCTGTTTTTT
CDR3: CASSLRSDTGELFF
D: -
size: -
V: TRBV4-1
J: TRBJ2-2

DNA: TGTGCCAGCAGCCAAGATAGGCTAGCGGGGAGGCAAGAGACCCAGTACTTC
CDR3: CASSQDRLAGRQETQYF
D: TRBD2
size: few
V: TRBV3-1
J: TRBJ2-5

DNA: TGTGCCAGCAGTGATTCTACCGGGGAGCTGTTTTTT
CDR3: CASSDSTGELFF
D: -
size: many
V: TRBV12-3/TRBV12-4
J: TRBJ2-2

DNA: TGCAGCGTCTCAACCGGACGGAGGGATCAGCCCCAGCATTTT
CDR3: CSVSTGRRDQPQHF
D: -
size: -
V: TRBV29-1
J: TRBJ1-5

DNA: TGCAGTGCTGAACAGAGGTACCAAGAGACCCAGTACTTC
CDR3: CSAEQRYQETQYF
D: -
size: -
V: TRBV20-1
J: TRBJ2-5

DNA: TGCAGTGCTGCTAGCGGGGGGAACAATGAGCAGTTCTTC
CDR3: CSAASGGNNEQFF
D: TRBD2
size: few
V: TRBV20-1
J: TRBJ2-1

DNA: TGCGCCAGCAGCCAAGAGCGGACAGGGAACACTGAAGCTTTCTTT
CDR3: CASSQERTGNTEAFF
D: TRBD1
size: -
V: TRBV4-3
J: TRBJ1-1

DNA: TGTGCCAGCAAGGGCGACAGCAACGAGCAGTACTTC
CDR3: CASKGDSNEQYF
D: -
size: -
V: TRBV2
J: TRBJ2-7

DNA: TGTGCCAGCAGCCGACTAGCGGGAGCCTATAACACCGGGGAGCTGTTTTTT
CDR3: CASSRLAGAYNTGELFF
D: TRBD2
size: -
V: TRBV12-3/TRBV12-4
J: TRBJ2-2

DNA: TGTGCCAGCAGTTACTCCGACAGGTCGGCGAACACCGGGGAGCTGTTTTTT
CDR3: CASSYSDRSANTGELFF
D: -
size: -
V: TRBV6-5
J: TRBJ2-2

DNA: TGCAGTGCCAGTCCGGGACAGGGGGGTGGCTACACCTTC
CDR3: CSASPGQGGGYTF
D: TRBD1
size: -
V: TRBV20-1
J: TRBJ1-2

DNA: TGTGCCAGCAGCCCGACTATGCTGTCGGAGCAGTTCTTC
CDR3: CASSPTMLSEQFF
D: -
size: few
V: TRBV7-2
J: TRBJ2-1

DNA: TGCAGTGCTAGGCCGGGACAGGGGGTCGAGACCCAGTACTTC
CDR3: CSARPGQGVETQYF
D: TRBD1
size: -
V: TRBV20-1
J: TRBJ2-5

DNA: TGTGCCAGCAGTTCTGCCCCATTCAGGGGGGCCAAGAACACCGGGGAGCTGTTTTTT
CDR3: CASSSAPFRGAKNTGELFF
D: -
size: -
V: TRBV6-5
J: TRBJ2-2

DNA: TGCGCCAGCAGTGGAGGGATATTGAACACCGGGGAGCTGTTTTTT
CDR3: CASSGGILNTGELFF
D: -
size: once
V: TRBV5-1
J: TRBJ2-2

DNA: TGCGCCAGCAGCATCGACAGGCCCTACGAGCAGTACTTC
CDR3: CASSIDRPYEQYF
D: -
size: few
V: TRBV5-1
J: TRBJ2-7

DNA: TGCGCCAGCAGCTCTAGCGGGGGATCAGATACGCAGTATTTT
CDR3: CASSSSGGSDTQYF
D: TRBD2
size: -
V: TRBV5-1
J: TRBJ2-3

DNA: TGCAGTGCTAGAGATCCATATAACACTGAAGCTTTCTTT
CDR3: CSARDPYNTEAFF
D: -
size: few
V: TRBV20-1
J: TRBJ1-1

DNA: TGTGCCAGCAGCCCATTACGGACAGGGATCGGAAATTCACCCCTCCACTTT
CDR3: CASSPLRTGIGNSPLHF
D: TRBD1
size: -
V: TRBV7-9
J: TRBJ1-6

DNA: TGTGCCAGCAGTGAAGTCAGCAGGGGTATGGCGCAGTTCTTC
CDR3: CASSEVSRGMAQFF
D: -
size: few
V: TRBV2
J: TRBJ2-1

DNA: TGTGCCAGCAGGAGGGTGGACACCGGGGAGCTGTTTTTT
CDR3: CASRRVDTGELFF
D: -
size: -
V: TRBV6-1
J: TRBJ2-2

DNA: TGCGCCAGCAGCTGGACTCAGGGATCAGAGACCCAGTACTTC
CDR3: CASSWTQGSETQYF
D: -
size: few
V: TRBV5-1
J: TRBJ2-5

DNA: TGCAGTGCGTTCCGGGACAGGTCAGGCGAGCAGTACTTC
CDR3: CSAFRDRSGEQYF
D: TRBD1
size: few
V: TRBV20-1
J: TRBJ2-7

DNA: TGTGCCAGCAGGTTGGGGACTAGCGGGATTTACAATGAGCAGTTCTTC
CDR3: CASRLGTSGIYNEQFF
D: TRBD2
size: few
V: TRBV27
J: TRBJ2-1

DNA: TGTGCCAGCAGGGATCAGAGGGGAGCCGGGGAGCTGTTTTTT
CDR3: CASRDQRGAGELFF
D: -
size: -
V: TRBV25-1
J: TRBJ2-2

DNA: TGTGCCAGCAGTTACCGACTAGTTCTCTACGAGCAGTACTTC
CDR3: CASSYRLVLYEQYF
D: -
size: few
V: TRBV12-3/TRBV12-4
J: TRBJ2-7

DNA: TGTGCCACCAGTGATTTCTTATTTGCAGGGTCCCAAACCTACGAGCAGTACTTC
CDR3: CATSDFLFAGSQTYEQYF
D: -
size: few
V: TRBV24-1
J: TRBJ2-7

DNA: TGTGCCAGCAAGTCTAGCGGGGGCCCCCCGCGGAATGAGCAGTTCTTC
CDR3: CASKSSGGPPRNEQFF
D: TRBD2
size: -
V: TRBV27
J: TRBJ2-1

DNA: TGTGCCATCAGTGAGTCGTTAGCTGGTGGGTCCTACAATGAGCAGTTCTTC
CDR3: CAISESLAGGSYNEQFF
D: -
size: few
V: TRBV10-3
J: TRBJ2-1

DNA: TGTGCCAGCAGTTTAACGGGTCGACGGACTTTGAGCTATGGCTACACCTTC
CDR3: CASSLTGRRTLSYGYTF
D: -
size: -
V: TRBV12-3/TRBV12-4
J: TRBJ1-2